This T cell receptor (beta chain) was recovered during a study of blood T cells in healthy people across ages. Study-level findings and limits: Donor CMV status, an unknown factor, possibly confounded changes in expanded clonotypes.

PCR was performed a second time for about 6 to 12 cycles using a sample-barcoded 5' primer and a J-beta primer mix. TCRdb re-derived calls from the 5' RACE reads in MiXCR, one entry per CDR3 protein. The data show about 640,000 distinct CDR3 sequences, 45% to 65% seen once. This CDR3 has 17 amino acids. V lost 1 base to trimming and J lost 5 bases, with 18 bases between them. CDR1 is SGHDT, CDR2 YYEEEE, per germline. This clonotype appeared once. Its target is not known. The chain recombines TRBV5-6 with TRBJ1-4; D gene ambiguous. Sequenced sample: blood. The receptor was derived from a man aged 55-75 years in good health. CDR3 bases: TGTGCCAGCAGCTTGTATGTATCTTGGACGGGAAATGAAAAACTGTTTTTT. It specifies CASSLYVSWTGNEKLFF.